The clone carrying this TCR beta chain was recorded at least ten times. Antigen specificity is unknown. This record comes from a study of regulatory T cells in long-lasting Graves disease. Time point given: persistent/refractory GD, antithyroid drugs over 5 years with positive TRAb. RNA extracted from PBMCs served as the sequencing template. Xi'an, China, was home to the endocrinology department that provided patients. Study-wide points: Newly diagnosed disease favored TRBV20-1 and TRBJ2-1 over persistent disease. Newly diagnosed patients shared approximately 1,000 public clonotypes; persistent patients shared around 2,500.

With 6 bases removed from V and 7 bases from J, the gap between germline ends came to 9 bases. CDR3 size: 11 residues. Germline V lookup: CDR1 SNHLY, CDR2 FYNNEI. Construction of TCR beta libraries relied on iRepertoire HTBI primers and on Arm-PCR targeting CDR3 regions. In the original processing: Identified across the samples were some 62 TRBV segments and over 11 TRBJ segments. TCRdb processed the multiplex PCR reads anew with MiXCR; each CDR3 protein has one entry. The authors' filters were not applied to this entry. The data show a few hundred thousand distinct CDR3 sequences, with 23% seen just once and about 27% held by the top ten.

The clonotype originates from a female donor with Graves disease. This chain links TRBV2 with TRBJ1-1; maybe TRBD1 (5 bases). The sequences come from peripheral blood mononuclear cells (PBMCs), collected when the disease was refractory, from a patient treated with antithyroid drugs. The DNA of the CDR3 is TGTGCCAGCAGAGGGGACGGTGAAGCTTTCTTT. Amino acid sequence: CASRGDGEAFF. The full variable domain, its missing parts supplied by reference TRBV2 and TRBJ1-1, is EPEVTQTPSHQVTQMGQEVILRCVPISNHLYFYWYRQILGQKVEFLVSFYNNEISEKSEIFDDQFSVERPDGSNFTLKIRSTKLEDSAMYFCASRGDGEAFFGQGTRLTVV.